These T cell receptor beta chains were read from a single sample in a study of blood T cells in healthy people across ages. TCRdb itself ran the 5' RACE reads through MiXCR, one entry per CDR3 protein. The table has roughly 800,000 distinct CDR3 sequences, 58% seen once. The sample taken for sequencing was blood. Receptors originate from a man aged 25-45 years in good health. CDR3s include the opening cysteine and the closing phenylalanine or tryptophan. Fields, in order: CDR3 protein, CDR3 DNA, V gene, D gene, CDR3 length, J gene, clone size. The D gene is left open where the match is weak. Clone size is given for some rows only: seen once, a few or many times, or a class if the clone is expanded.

cdr3_aa: CSARSREDYGYTF
cdr3_nt: TGCAGTGCTAGGTCCAGGGAGGACTATGGCTACACCTTC
v_call: TRBV20-1
d_call: .
cdr3_length: 13
j_call: TRBJ1-2
clone_size: .

cdr3_aa: CASSLVTRVGEQYF
cdr3_nt: TGTGCCAGCAGCTTAGTAACCAGGGTGGGCGAGCAGTACTTC
v_call: TRBV7-9
d_call: .
cdr3_length: 14
j_call: TRBJ2-7
clone_size: .

cdr3_aa: CASSESTDHYGYTF
cdr3_nt: TGTGCCAGCAGTGAAAGTACGGATCACTATGGCTACACCTTC
v_call: TRBV6-1
d_call: .
cdr3_length: 14
j_call: TRBJ1-2
clone_size: .

cdr3_aa: CASRRGTDSYEQYF
cdr3_nt: TGTGCCAGCAGGAGGGGGACAGACTCCTACGAGCAGTACTTC
v_call: TRBV2
d_call: TRBD1
cdr3_length: 14
j_call: TRBJ2-7
clone_size: .

cdr3_aa: CATAYEQYF
cdr3_nt: TGTGCCACCGCTTACGAGCAGTACTTC
v_call: TRBV28
d_call: .
cdr3_length: 9
j_call: TRBJ2-7
clone_size: once

cdr3_aa: CASKFRRASSTDTQYF
cdr3_nt: TGTGCCAGCAAATTTCGGAGAGCCTCTAGCACAGATACGCAGTATTTT
v_call: TRBV27
d_call: .
cdr3_length: 16
j_call: TRBJ2-3
clone_size: .

cdr3_aa: CASSLLVRGTDTQYF
cdr3_nt: TGTGCCAGCAGCCTACTGGTGCGGGGGACAGATACGCAGTATTTT
v_call: TRBV7-9
d_call: TRBD2
cdr3_length: 15
j_call: TRBJ2-3
clone_size: .

cdr3_aa: CASTTSGFQETQYF
cdr3_nt: TGCGCCAGCACGACTAGCGGGTTCCAAGAGACCCAGTACTTC
v_call: TRBV5-1
d_call: TRBD2
cdr3_length: 14
j_call: TRBJ2-5
clone_size: once

cdr3_aa: CASSQDREPGEETQYF
cdr3_nt: TGTGCCAGCAGCCAAGATCGGGAACCTGGGGAGGAGACCCAGTACTTC
v_call: TRBV4-2
d_call: .
cdr3_length: 16
j_call: TRBJ2-5
clone_size: once

cdr3_aa: CASSPGLAGAQETQYF
cdr3_nt: TGTGCCAGCTCACCGGGACTAGCGGGGGCCCAAGAGACCCAGTACTTC
v_call: TRBV18
d_call: TRBD2
cdr3_length: 16
j_call: TRBJ2-5
clone_size: .

cdr3_aa: CSARVIGQGGYTF
cdr3_nt: TGCAGTGCTAGAGTCATTGGGCAGGGCGGCTACACCTTC
v_call: TRBV20-1
d_call: .
cdr3_length: 13
j_call: TRBJ1-2
clone_size: many

cdr3_aa: CASNPGDGLQPYEQYF
cdr3_nt: TGCGCCAGCAACCCCGGGGACGGGCTACAACCCTACGAGCAGTACTTC
v_call: TRBV5-1
d_call: .
cdr3_length: 16
j_call: TRBJ2-7
clone_size: few

cdr3_aa: CASSSGQANGYTF
cdr3_nt: TGCGCCAGCAGCTCGGGACAGGCTAATGGCTACACCTTC
v_call: TRBV5-1
d_call: TRBD1
cdr3_length: 13
j_call: TRBJ1-2
clone_size: .

cdr3_aa: CASSQGGQTQYF
cdr3_nt: TGCGCCAGCAGCCAAGGGGGACAGACCCAGTACTTC
v_call: TRBV4-3
d_call: .
cdr3_length: 12
j_call: TRBJ2-5
clone_size: .